The present T cell receptor beta chain was sequenced within a study of blood T cell repertoires in COVID-19 (dated by TCRdb to 2019 to 2021). Study-level background: The collaborator samples originated in the United States, Italy and Spain and spanned the acute and convalescent phases of COVID-19. Sample metadata almost always included a de-identified subject ID, COVID-19 status, age in years and sex. The samples were drawn from the first 160 participants of the ongoing ImmuneRACE study and from under 1,500 subjects provided by 6 global collaborators. Where available, HLA class I and class II types were taken from metadata supplied by the sample provider and were not determined by assay-based typing. The dataset comprised deeply sampled blood TCRbeta repertoires from subjects exposed to, actively infected with, or recovered from COVID-19. The material from the prospective study consisted of cDNA or gDNA derived from T cells, B-cell-depleted T cells, or PBMCs. The repertoires were released in a freely available public database intended as a resource for research on the immune response to SARS-CoV-2.

On the study overall, not on this receptor specifically: The amount of clinical and demographic metadata varied by source and participant and was provided uncurated.

With regard to this clone: It lacks a known antigen. Qualities for individual bases were not recorded, and no much larger clone is one base off.

TCRbeta CDR3 regions were amplified from genomic DNA by means of the immunoSEQ Assay, a bias-controlled multiplex PCR. The authors' pipeline ran thus. The number of nucleated cells in each sample was estimated by amplification of reference gene primers within the assay. To quantify the absolute abundance of each unique TCRbeta CDR3 rearrangement, sequence reads were collapsed and filtered. For each sample, productive Simpson clonality was calculated by taking the square root of Simpson's diversity index across productive rearrangements. TCRdb carries this immuneACCESS record with in-frame sequences only. Its versions omit some clonotypes, under half of them owing to an unresolved V gene in the studies checked, with the rest unexplained. The DNA gave D and trimming, while V, J and clone size come from that table. Recorded for this sample are more than 300,000 clones; approximately 92% of them occurred a single time. The top ten clonotypes cover about 18% of the sample.

Participants in the prospective study were enrolled through a virtual design, were aged roughly 18 to 100 years, and lived in 20 to 30 United States geographic areas. In the prospective study, participants were assigned to cohorts based on the clinical history participants reported in a screening survey and a study questionnaire. Recovered participants in ImmuneRACE Cohort 3 were defined by two consecutive negative NP/OP PCR tests, clearance by a healthcare professional, or resolution of symptoms. In the prospective study, whole blood, serum and a nasopharyngeal or oropharyngeal swab were collected from each participant by mobile phlebotomists. Prospective study participants could optionally give additional blood draws and questionnaires over an approximately 2-month period. Blood samples from the prospective study were shipped frozen or at room temperature prior to DNA extraction. From a lookup of the germline V gene, CDR1 and CDR2 are SNHLY and FYNNEI. Trimmed from V: 6 bases; trimmed from J: 5 bases; junction bases lacking a gene match: 4. The CDR3 goes from the cysteine to the phenylalanine over 13 residues. This entry keeps only the CDR3 DNA: 39 bases, framed from base 1.

Sequencing used PBMCs or T cells enriched from blood (not recorded which). The receptor comes from a woman aged 25 to 39 who had recovered from COVID-19. The chain joins TRBV2 to TRBJ2-1; TRBD2 fits 7 bases in the junction. In nucleotide form, the sequence is TGTGCCAGCAGAGCCGGGGGGAACAATGAGCAGTTCTTC. This translates into CASRAGGNNEQFF.